These 2 T cell receptor beta chains were sequenced from one sample in a study of siplizumab effects on memory and regulatory T cells. Method: immunoSEQ multiplex PCR; TCRdb's copy keeps in-frame clones and lacks some. The data contain fewer than 110,000 clones, roughly 91% of them singletons. Material for sequencing was non-Treg CD4+ T cells sorted from blood. These receptors were collected from a human donor in good health.

For the CDR3, the DNA is TGTGCCTGGGACCGACGGGGGGGGTACACTGAAGCTTTCTTT. Translating gives CAWDRRGGYTEAFF. The chain combines TRBV30 with TRBJ1-1; D possibly corresponds to TRBD1 (5 bases). CDR3 size: 14 residues. In germline, CDR1 is GTSNPN, CDR2 SVGIG (reference sequence). V gave up 5 bases and J gave up 3 bases, with 16 bases separating them. The variable domain in full, with the rest retrieved from reference TRBV30 and TRBJ1-1, is SQTIHQWPATLVQPVGSPLSLECTVEGTSNPNLYWYRQAAGRGLQLLFYSVGIGQISSEVPQNLSASRPQDRQFILSSKKLLLSDSGFYLCAWDRRGGYTEAFFGQGTRLTVV.

The rearrangement links TRBV7-2 to TRBJ2-1; D is ambiguous. Trimming pared 6 bases from V and 0 bases from J, leaving 9 bases between. CDR1 and CDR2 from the germline V gene are SGHTA and FQGNSA. The CDR3 length is 14 residues. The CDR3 region has the DNA TGTGCCAGCAGGATCGGATTCTCCTACAATGAGCAGTTCTTC. Translation gives CASRIGFSYNEQFF.